A single sample is the source of the 29 T cell receptor beta chains below, sequenced in a study of CD8 T cells in Susac syndrome. RNA amounts of roughly 0.45 to 1 ug underwent reverse transcription with random hexamers. TCRdb reanalysed the immunoSEQ multiplex PCR reads using MiXCR and keeps one entry per CDR3 protein. The sample shows about 71,000 distinct CDR3 sequences, approximately 93% of them seen only once. The sample was CD4+ T cells from PBMCs. The source of these receptors is a human donor with Susac syndrome.

The V and J genes are TRBV7-2 and TRBJ2-7; 7 positions match TRBD2. Germline loops: CDR1 SGHTA, CDR2 FQGNSA. The CDR3 totals 18 residues. V lost 2 bases to trimming and J lost 2 bases; unmatched junction nucleotides: 15. The CDR3 bases are TGTGCCAGCAGCTTATTGGCAGGAAAGGGACGGGGGGCCTACGAGCAGTACTTC. Encoded protein: CASSLLAGKGRGAYEQYF.

This clonotype was seen a single time. V is TRBV28 and J is TRBJ2-7; D could derive from TRBD1 or TRBD2 (6 bases each). The V gene lost 8 bases and the J gene lost 1 base, with 15 bases spanning the gap. This CDR3 has 14 residues. CDR1 MDHEN and CDR2 SYDVKM come from the germline V gene. The CDR3 nucleotides are TGTGCCAGCCGCTCTAGAGGGGGGTCCTACGAGCAGTACTTC. Encoded protein: CASRSRGGSYEQYF.

This clonotype was seen once. V is TRBV12-3 or TRBV12-4 and J is TRBJ2-3, with 8 bases matching TRBD2. V shed 1 base, J shed 4 bases, and the junction held 7 bases outside the gene matches. This CDR3 region has 16 residues. CDR3 bases: TGTGCCAGCAGTTTAGGCGGGGGGACGTCGGCAGATACGCAGTATTTT. As protein: CASSLGGGTSADTQYF.

The chain combines TRBV30 with TRBJ2-5; 7 positions agree with TRBD1. With V trimmed by 2 bases and J by 4 bases, 7 bases remained unmatched. Germline values: CDR1 GTSNPN, CDR2 SVGIG (reference sequence). The length of the CDR3 is 14 residues. The CDR3 DNA reads TGTGCCTGGAGTCAAACGACAGGGAGAGAGACCCAGTACTTC. It encodes CAWSQTTGRETQYF. Full variable domain (remainder filled in from reference TRBV30 and TRBJ2-5): SQTIHQWPATLVQPVGSPLSLECTVEGTSNPNLYWYRQAAGRGLQLLFYSVGIGQISSEVPQNLSASRPQDRQFILSSKKLLLSDSGFYLCAWSQTTGRETQYFGPGTRLLVL.

The rearrangement joins TRBV19 to TRBJ2-3; D ambiguous. The length of the CDR3 is 14 residues. V shed 5 bases and J shed 7 bases, with 16 bases lying between them. The V gene's germline CDR1 is LNHDA and CDR2 SQIVND (reference sequence). The CDR3 is CASSAASVPHTQYF. CDR3 sequence (DNA): TGTGCCAGTAGTGCGGCGTCTGTCCCCCATACGCAGTATTTT.

This rearrangement joins TRBV28 to TRBJ1-6; the match to TRBD1 covers 7 bases. The CDR3 covers 15 residues. Trimming removed 5 bases from V and 6 bases from J; junction bases left unmatched: 7. Germline-derived CDR1 and CDR2 are MDHEN and SYDVKM. Here the CDR3 DNA reads TGTGCCAGCAGTCTCCGGGACAGAATTAATTCACCCCTCCACTTT. It encodes CASSLRDRINSPLHF.

The V gene is TRBV3-1, the J gene TRBJ2-7; D uncertain. The CDR3 totals 13 residues. Germline CDR1 LGHDT, CDR2 YNNKEL (reference sequence). Trimming removed 2 bases at V and 2 bases at J, with 7 bases between. The CDR3 is CASSQRSAYEQYF. CDR3 nucleotide sequence: TGTGCCAGCAGCCAACGGTCCGCCTACGAGCAGTACTTC.

This clonotype has just a few counts. The chain is built from TRBV20-1 and TRBJ2-7, with 8 bases identical to TRBD1. Germline CDR1 reads DFQATT; CDR2 reads SNEGSKA (reference sequence). The CDR3 totals 12 residues. With V trimmed by 7 bases and J by 2 bases, 4 bases remained unmatched. Here the CDR3 DNA reads TGCAGTGTTGGGACAGGAGCCTACGAGCAGTACTTC. Translation gives CSVGTGAYEQYF.

V usage is TRBV5-1 and J usage is TRBJ2-2; D is undetermined. The CDR3 spans 15 residues. CDR1 and CDR2 from the germline V gene are SGHRS and YFSETQ. The V end was cut by 0 bases, the J end by 6 bases, with 12 bases between. CDR3 residues: CASSLVPSVAGELFF. For the CDR3, the DNA is TGCGCCAGCAGCTTGGTCCCCAGTGTCGCCGGGGAGCTGTTTTTT.

This sequence joins TRBV18 and TRBJ2-3; D remains unclear. There are 14 residues in the CDR3. V was trimmed by 0 bases and J by 2 bases, leaving 6 bases between them. Germline V lookup: CDR1 KGHSH, CDR2 LQKENI. The CDR3 region has the DNA TGTGCCAGCTCACCACCACGAAACACAGATACGCAGTATTTT. It specifies CASSPPRNTDTQYF. The full variable domain, with the rest looked up from reference TRBV18 and TRBJ2-3, is NAGVMQNPRHLVRRRGQEARLRCSPMKGHSHVYWYRQLPEEGLKFMVYLQKENIIDESGMPKERFSAEFPKEGPSILRIQQVVRGDSAAYFCASSPPRNTDTQYFGPGTRLTVL.

The chain carries TRBV7-9 and TRBJ1-1; D uncertain. The CDR3 runs to 13 residues. Trimming removed 7 bases at V and 0 bases at J, with 9 bases between. Germline loops: CDR1 SEHNR, CDR2 FQNEAQ (reference sequence). CDR3 sequence (DNA): TGTGCCAGCAATCAGAACATGAACACTGAAGCTTTCTTT. It encodes CASNQNMNTEAFF.

The CDR3 here is CASSLVRGRTDTQYF. In nucleotides, the CDR3 is TGTGCCAGCAGCTTAGTAAGGGGGCGCACAGATACGCAGTATTTT. The chain carries TRBV11-2 and TRBJ2-3, with 7 bases fitting TRBD1. Germline V lookup: CDR1 SGHAT, CDR2 FQNNGV. The CDR3 sequence is 15 residues long. The V segment lost 1 base and the J segment 1 base; nucleotides outside the gene matches: 2.

The chain links TRBV6-5 to TRBJ1-1; no definite D call. From germline, CDR1 is MNHEY and CDR2 SVGAGI. The CDR3 contains 14 residues. V shed 6 bases and J shed 3 bases, with 14 bases lying between them. CDR3 bases: TGTGCCAGCAGCCCACGGTATAGGGACACTGAAGCTTTCTTT. Translating gives CASSPRYRDTEAFF.

The V gene is TRBV15, the J gene TRBJ2-7, with a possible D match to TRBD1 (6 bases). With 3 bases removed from V and 4 bases from J, the gap between germline ends came to 19 bases. There are 16 residues in the CDR3. Germline CDR1 LNHNV, CDR2 YYDKDF (reference sequence). CDR3 nucleotide sequence: TGTGCCACCAGCAGCGCAGCCCGGGACACCAATTACGAGCAGTACTTC. Amino acid sequence: CATSSAARDTNYEQYF.

This clonotype was found a few times. The chain employs TRBV7-2 and TRBJ2-7; D is unresolved. In germline, CDR1 is SGHTA, CDR2 FQGNSA. This CDR3 is built from 14 residues. The V gene lost 1 base and the J gene lost 6 bases, with 13 bases spanning the gap. The CDR3 DNA is TGTGCCAGCAGCTTAGTGGAAGGTTTAACCGAGCAGTACTTC. Amino acid sequence: CASSLVEGLTEQYF.

The rearrangement uses TRBV5-1 and TRBJ1-3; 7 positions agree with TRBD1. J lost 0 bases, V lost 3 bases, and 3 bases had no gene match. The CDR3 consists of 15 residues. Looked up from germline, CDR1 is SGHRS and CDR2 is YFSETQ. DNA of the CDR3: TGCGCCAGCAGCTCGGGGGACAGCTCTGGAAACACCATATATTTT. Residues: CASSSGDSSGNTIYF.

V gene TRBV9 combines with J gene TRBJ1-2; D call uncertain. The V end lost 0 bases, the J end lost 3 bases, and 12 bases lay between the germline ends. Germline lookup yields CDR1 SGDLS and CDR2 YYNGEE. This CDR3 region has 15 residues. Here the CDR3 reads CASSVEVLGHYGYTF. CDR3 nucleotide sequence: TGTGCCAGCAGCGTAGAGGTCCTCGGCCACTATGGCTACACCTTC.

The rearrangement links TRBV30 to TRBJ1-6; D possibly corresponds to TRBD1 (6 bases). V dropped 4 bases and J dropped 10 bases, with 17 bases sitting between them. The CDR3 spans 14 residues. The V gene's germline CDR1 is GTSNPN and CDR2 SVGIG (reference sequence). Written as DNA, the CDR3 is TGTGCCTGGACCCCGGGACATGGCGGATCACCCCTCCACTTT. Its translation: CAWTPGHGGSPLHF. Filled out from reference TRBV30 and TRBJ1-6, the complete variable domain reads SQTIHQWPATLVQPVGSPLSLECTVEGTSNPNLYWYRQAAGRGLQLLFYSVGIGQISSEVPQNLSASRPQDRQFILSSKKLLLSDSGFYLCAWTPGHGGSPLHFGNGTRLTVT.

The V call is TRBV20-1, the J call TRBJ1-6, with TRBD1 identical over 9 bases. V was clipped by 4 bases and J by 6 bases; unmatched bases: 13. The CDR3 spans 17 residues. Germline V gene data show CDR1 as DFQATT and CDR2 as SNEGSKA (reference sequence). The CDR3 DNA reads as TGCAGTGCTACCCTCTGGACAGGGGCACTGGGTAATTCACCCCTCCACTTT. This codes for CSATLWTGALGNSPLHF.

This clonotype was seen just once. The J gene is TRBJ2-1, the V gene TRBV6-2 or TRBV6-3; 8 bases agree with TRBD1. CDR1 is MNHEY, CDR2 SVGEGT, per germline. V shed 6 bases and J 6 bases; nucleotides not matched to a gene: 4. The CDR3 has 13 amino acids. CDR3 loop: CASSFTGGNEQFF. The CDR3 region has the DNA TGTGCCAGCAGCTTTACAGGGGGCAATGAGCAGTTCTTC.

The rearrangement links TRBV23-1 to TRBJ1-2; no clear D. TRBV23-1 is treated as an ORF (open reading frame) with a function not yet certain. CDR3 size: 17 residues. V lost 2 bases and J lost 3, with 19 bases in between. The CDR3 sequence: CASSQRSRMRRDYGYTF. CDR3 nucleotides: TGCGCCAGCAGTCAAAGGTCAAGAATGAGGAGGGACTATGGCTACACCTTC.

J is TRBJ2-1 and V is TRBV2, with D unclear. The CDR3 runs to 14 residues. V shed 6 bases and J shed 1 base, with 10 bases lying between them. Germline assignment: CDR1 SNHLY and CDR2 FYNNEI. The chain's CDR3 is CASRGKGSYNEQFF. CDR3 nucleotides: TGTGCCAGCAGGGGGAAGGGTTCCTACAATGAGCAGTTCTTC.

The rearrangement uses TRBV6-5 and TRBJ1-2; D gene ambiguous. The length of the CDR3 is 15 residues. Germline-derived CDR1 and CDR2 are MNHEY and SVGAGI. Trimming stripped 0 bases from V and 8 bases from J, with 16 bases between. CDR3 sequence (DNA): TGTGCCAGCAGTTACTCGAATTCCCCCAGAGCGGGCTACACCTTC. Translation: CASSYSNSPRAGYTF.

This clonotype was recorded only once. This rearrangement joins TRBV6-5 to TRBJ2-1; TRBD2 aligns across 7 bases. V shed 7 bases and J 5 bases; nucleotides not matched to a gene: 11. This CDR3 is 15 amino acids long. The germline gives CDR1 MNHEY, CDR2 SVGAGI. CDR3 protein: CASTDLRGLNNEQFF. CDR3 DNA: TGTGCCAGCACTGACTTGCGGGGACTAAACAATGAGCAGTTCTTC.

V and J are TRBV5-4 and TRBJ2-7; D might be TRBD1 or TRBD2, each matching 5 bases. CDR1 is SGHNT, CDR2 YYREEE, per germline (reference sequence). The CDR3 spans 14 residues. V lost 6 bases and J 0 bases, leaving 13 bases between the germline ends. CDR3 protein: CASKAGASSYEQYF. The CDR3 DNA follows: TGTGCCAGCAAAGCCGGGGCGAGCTCCTACGAGCAGTACTTC.

The count of this clonotype is one. CDR3 nucleotide sequence: TGCAGCGGGGGGAGCGGGGGGGTGAACACCGGGGAGCTGTTTTTT. This translates into CSGGSGGVNTGELFF. The V gene is TRBV29-1, the J gene TRBJ2-2, with 10 positions matching TRBD2. Looked up from germline, CDR1 is SQVTM and CDR2 is ANQGSEA. This CDR3 is built from 15 residues. The V and J ends lost 7 bases and 1 base, in that order; junction bases with no gene match: 6.

The chain joins TRBV5-6 to TRBJ1-2; D is uncertain. The CDR3 has 15 amino acids. Germline assignment: CDR1 SGHDT and CDR2 YYEEEE. Trimming removed 0 bases from V and 3 bases from J, with 12 bases in between. CDR3 nucleotide sequence: TGTGCCAGCAGCTTGGTACAGCTTTTACACTATGGCTACACCTTC. Its translation is CASSLVQLLHYGYTF.

This clonotype was seen only a few times. The chain joins TRBV4-1 to TRBJ2-1; 9 nucleotides align to TRBD2. Looked up from germline, CDR1 is MGHRA and CDR2 is YSYEKL. The CDR3 length is 17 residues. V gave up 3 bases and J gave up 7 bases; unmatched junction bases: 13. CDR3 protein: CASSQPFSSGVRNEQFF. CDR3 nucleotides: TGCGCCAGCAGCCAGCCTTTCTCTAGCGGGGTCAGGAATGAGCAGTTCTTC.

The chain links TRBV6-5 to TRBJ2-7; D gene ambiguous. Germline-derived CDR1 and CDR2 are MNHEY and SVGAGI. V was cut by 4 bases and J by 6 bases, with 7 bases left in between. The CDR3 contains 11 residues. The CDR3 here is CASSFGPEQYF. The CDR3 coding sequence is TGTGCCAGCAGTTTCGGGCCCGAGCAGTACTTC.